One sample yielded the 17 T cell receptor beta chains listed below, sequenced in a study of PD-1 blockade in mismatch repair-deficient tumors. Method: immunoSEQ multiplex PCR; TCRdb's copy keeps in-frame clones and lacks some. The sample lists 35,000 to 40,000 clones, roughly 80% occurring once. This sample comprised peripheral blood, obtained 4 weeks after starting pembrolizumab. The receptor source for this set is an adult with mismatch repair-deficient cancer.

The chain uses TRBV2 and TRBJ2-7, with 10 bases lining up with TRBD1. CDR1 SNHLY and CDR2 FYNNEI come from the germline V gene. Unmatched junction bases numbered 11, after V lost 5 bases and J lost 4 bases. This CDR3 comprises 16 residues. The CDR3: CASSPPTGTGAYEQYF. CDR3 sequence (DNA): TGTGCCAGCAGTCCCCCAACAGGGACAGGGGCTTACGAGCAGTACTTC.

This sequence joins TRBV6-5 and TRBJ2-7, with 8 bases identical to TRBD1. CDR3 size: 15 residues. Germline trimming cut 5 bases from V and 6 bases from J; bases unmatched to any gene: 12. CDR1 is MNHEY and CDR2 is SVGAGI in the germline V gene. DNA of the CDR3: TGTGCCAGCAGTCCCCTCCCTCAGGGGGCCTGCGAGCAGTACTTC. Residues: CASSPLPQGACEQYF.

The chain has TRBV9 and TRBJ1-3, with D perhaps TRBD1 (5 bases). The CDR3 is made up of 14 amino acids. The germline V and J ends were trimmed by 4 bases and 3 bases, with 11 bases remaining between them. Germline lookup yields CDR1 SGDLS and CDR2 YYNGEE. CDR3 loop: CASSSRASGNTIYF. As DNA, the CDR3 is TGTGCCAGCAGCTCCAGGGCAAGTGGAAACACCATATATTTT. Looking up the rest from reference TRBV9 and TRBJ1-3 gives the full variable domain: DSGVTQTPKHLITATGQRVTLRCSPRSGDLSVYWYQQSLDQGLQFLIQYYNGEERAKGNILERFSAQQFPDLHSELNLSSLELGDSALYFCASSSRASGNTIYFGEGSWLTVV.

The CDR3 protein is CASSLFRGGETQYF. Written as DNA, the CDR3 is TGTGCCAGCAGCTTGTTCCGCGGGGGGGAGACCCAGTACTTC. The V call is TRBV5-4, the J call TRBJ2-5; 8 bases line up with TRBD2. The CDR3 is 14 residues long. Germline CDR1 SGHNT, CDR2 YYREEE (reference sequence). The ends lost 1 base at V and 5 bases at J; junction bases unmatched: 4. Full variable domain (missing parts from reference TRBV5-4 and TRBJ2-5): ETGVTQSPTHLIKTRGQQVTLRCSSQSGHNTVSWYQQALGQGPQFIFQYYREEENGRGNFPPRFSGLQFPNYSSELNVNALELDDSALYLCASSLFRGGETQYFGPGTRLLVL.

This chain uses TRBV29-1 with TRBJ1-2; D is unresolved. V was pared by 5 bases and J by 4 bases, with 17 bases between. This CDR3 contains 14 residues. The germline V gene encodes CDR1 SQVTM and CDR2 ANQGSEA. In nucleotides, the CDR3 is TGCAGCGTTTCGGGCGGATACATGGCCTATGGCTACACCTTC. As protein: CSVSGGYMAYGYTF.

This clone appeared once. The genes are TRBV30 and TRBJ2-1; the match to TRBD2 covers 8 bases. This CDR3 has 14 amino acids. After removal of 5 bases from V and 1 base from J, the junction contained 4 bases not matched to a gene. Germline assignment: CDR1 GTSNPN and CDR2 SVGIG (reference sequence). The CDR3 bases are TGTGCCTGGTTGGCTAGCGGGTCCTACAATGAGCAGTTCTTC. It codes for CAWLASGSYNEQFF.

The rearrangement uses TRBV6-1 and TRBJ1-1, with D possibly being TRBD1 (6 bases). Trimming took 3 bases from V and 6 from J, leaving 11 bases between them. The CDR3 spans 13 residues. CDR1 is MNHNS and CDR2 is SASEGT in the germline V gene. The CDR3 protein is CASSDDRSAEAFF. The CDR3 DNA reads as TGTGCCAGCAGTGATGACAGGAGCGCTGAAGCTTTCTTT.

The chain has TRBV30 and TRBJ2-1, with a possible D match to TRBD1 (5 bases). The CDR3 sequence is 12 residues long. Trimming pared 0 bases from V and 9 bases from J, leaving 9 bases between. CDR1 and CDR2 (germline): GTSNPN, SVGIG (reference sequence). The CDR3 is CAWSVQGVEQFF. Written as DNA, the CDR3 is TGTGCCTGGAGTGTACAAGGGGTTGAGCAGTTCTTC.

This clone occurred a few times. The chain is built from TRBV5-1 and TRBJ1-1; 8 positions agree with TRBD1. This CDR3 is built from 16 residues. CDR1 SGHRS and CDR2 YFSETQ come from the germline V gene. The junction had 14 bases not matched to a gene; V was cut back by 0 bases and J by 10 bases. The CDR3 sequence is CASSLVRRGRSGSAFF. Written as DNA, the CDR3 is TGCGCCAGCAGCTTGGTTCGCAGGGGGCGATCGGGGTCAGCTTTCTTT.

The J gene is TRBJ2-2, the V gene TRBV2, with TRBD1 matching over 7 bases. The junction had 7 bases not matched to a gene; V was cut back by 6 bases and J by 0 bases. The CDR3 loop spans 16 amino acids. Germline assignment: CDR1 SNHLY and CDR2 FYNNEI. In nucleotides, the CDR3 is TGTGCCAGCAGAGCCTCCGGGACAGCGAACACCGGGGAGCTGTTTTTT. It specifies CASRASGTANTGELFF.

V gene TRBV27 combines with J gene TRBJ2-3; 8 nucleotides align to TRBD2. Trimming removed 2 bases from V and 4 bases from J; junction bases left unmatched: 26. CDR1 is MNHEY and CDR2 is SMNVEV in the germline V gene (reference sequence). This CDR3 comprises 22 residues. The CDR3 region has the DNA TGTGCCAGCAGTTTAAACCTCGGCAGGGATAACAAGCGGGAGATACGGCCAGATACGCAGTATTTT. Its translation is CASSLNLGRDNKREIRPDTQYF.

The rearrangement joins TRBV2 to TRBJ2-3, with D hard to call. CDR1 and CDR2 (germline): SNHLY, FYNNEI. V was cut by 4 bases and J by 2 bases, with 13 bases left in between. CDR3 length: 15 residues. The chain's CDR3 is CASSGKGLNTDTQYF. CDR3 in DNA: TGTGCCAGCAGTGGGAAGGGCCTAAACACAGATACGCAGTATTTT. Supplemented by reference TRBV2 and TRBJ2-3, the full variable domain reads EPEVTQTPSHQVTQMGQEVILRCVPISNHLYFYWYRQILGQKVEFLVSFYNNEISEKSEIFDDQFSVERPDGSNFTLKIRSTKLEDSAMYFCASSGKGLNTDTQYFGPGTRLTVL.

The chain uses TRBV11-2 and TRBJ2-7; 9 bases fit TRBD2. The germline V gene has CDR1 SGHAT and CDR2 FQNNGV. J lost 5 bases, V lost 4 bases, and 9 bases had no gene match. The CDR3 length is 15 residues. CDR3 residues: CASSSHGVAGDEQYF. The CDR3 nucleotides are TGTGCCAGCAGCTCCCATGGGGTAGCGGGGGACGAGCAGTACTTC. The whole variable domain, remainder taken from reference TRBV11-2 and TRBJ2-7, is EAGVAQSPRYKIIEKRQSVAFWCNPISGHATLYWYQQILGQGPKLLIQFQNNGVVDDSQLPKDRFSAERLKGVDSTLKIQPAKLEDSAVYLCASSSHGVAGDEQYFGPGTRLTVT.

The gene calls are TRBV11-3 and TRBJ2-2; tentatively, D is TRBD1 (5 bases). V lost 4 bases and J lost 5, with 17 bases in between. The CDR3 length is 16 residues. CDR1 is SGHNT and CDR2 is YENEEA in the germline V gene. The chain's CDR3 is CASSYGGRALTGELFF. The CDR3 DNA reads as TGTGCCAGCAGCTACGGCGGCAGGGCCCTTACCGGGGAGCTGTTTTTT.

This clone was picked up many times. The rearrangement uses TRBV7-2 and TRBJ2-7; D remains ambiguous. Trimming stripped 2 bases from V and 3 bases from J, with 14 bases between. Germline CDR1 reads SGHTA; CDR2 reads FQGNSA. This CDR3 region has 15 residues. CDR3 in DNA: TGTGCCAGCAGCTTAAGCCTTCTTGGGGACTACGAGCAGTACTTC. Translated: CASSLSLLGDYEQYF.

This chain connects TRBV4-3 to TRBJ2-3; TRBD2 is a possible D gene (6 bases). V lost 0 bases and J 2 bases, leaving 12 bases between the germline ends. There are 16 residues in the CDR3. Germline CDR1 and CDR2: LGHNA and YSLEER. CDR3 DNA sequence: TGCGCCAGCAGCCAAGATACGGGGGTATCCACAGATACGCAGTATTTT. Translating it yields CASSQDTGVSTDTQYF.

The V gene is TRBV6-1, the J gene TRBJ2-7; 8 nucleotides align to TRBD1. Trimming at V came to 4 bases and at J to 4 bases, leaving 9 bases not matched to a gene. The CDR3 consists of 15 residues. Germline CDR1 and CDR2: MNHNS and SASEGT. CDR3 in amino acids: CASSVVGQGGYEQYF. The CDR3 bases are TGTGCCAGCAGTGTGGTAGGACAGGGAGGATACGAGCAGTACTTC.